The T cell receptor (beta chain) under discussion was sequenced for a study of response to subunit inactivated influenza vaccine. Study-level points and caveats: Each seasonal influenza vaccination recruits few new T cells, the authors suggested.

On this clonotype: Its antigen remains unidentified.

TCRdb passed the RT-PCR reads through MiXCR, listing each CDR3 protein once. The sample consists of 800,000 to 1,000,000 distinct CDR3 sequences, approximately 22% of them appearing once. In germline, CDR1 is PRHDT, CDR2 FYEKMQ (reference sequence). V was clipped by 5 bases and J by 3 bases; unmatched bases: 7. This CDR3 has 15 amino acids. The sequences come from PBMCs from blood, collected more than 4 days after vaccination. The origin of this receptor is a man between 45 and 60 years old who received an inactivated influenza vaccine. The chain uses TRBV13 and TRBJ2-7; 10 bases are shared with TRBD1. CDR3 sequence reads: CASSPGQGVNYEQYF. The CDR3 DNA follows: TGTGCCAGCAGCCCTGGACAGGGGGTGAACTACGAGCAGTACTTC.